Sequencing of this T cell receptor beta chain was carried out in a study of T cells after posttransplantation cyclophosphamide. The related graft donor's blood sample was taken on the day of bone marrow donation. CDR1 is SGHNT, CDR2 YYREEE, per germline (reference sequence). V lost 1 base to trimming and J lost 5 bases; unmatched junction nucleotides: 4. The CDR3 has 14 amino acids. Sequenced by immunoSEQ multiplex PCR; TCRdb stores in-frame clones only, minus some. The sample records about 50,000 clones, roughly 94% being singletons. This rearrangement joins TRBV5-4 to TRBJ2-3; 7 positions agree with TRBD2. This sequence was found in a woman in her 30s in good health and a related stem cell transplant donor. The specimen was PBMCs. CDR3 loop: CASSLWGGIDTQYF. The CDR3 coding sequence is TGTGCCAGCAGCTTGTGGGGGGGGATAGATACGCAGTATTTT. The variable domain in full, completed from reference TRBV5-4 and TRBJ2-3, reads ETGVTQSPTHLIKTRGQQVTLRCSSQSGHNTVSWYQQALGQGPQFIFQYYREEENGRGNFPPRFSGLQFPNYSSELNVNALELDDSALYLCASSLWGGIDTQYFGPGTRLTVL.